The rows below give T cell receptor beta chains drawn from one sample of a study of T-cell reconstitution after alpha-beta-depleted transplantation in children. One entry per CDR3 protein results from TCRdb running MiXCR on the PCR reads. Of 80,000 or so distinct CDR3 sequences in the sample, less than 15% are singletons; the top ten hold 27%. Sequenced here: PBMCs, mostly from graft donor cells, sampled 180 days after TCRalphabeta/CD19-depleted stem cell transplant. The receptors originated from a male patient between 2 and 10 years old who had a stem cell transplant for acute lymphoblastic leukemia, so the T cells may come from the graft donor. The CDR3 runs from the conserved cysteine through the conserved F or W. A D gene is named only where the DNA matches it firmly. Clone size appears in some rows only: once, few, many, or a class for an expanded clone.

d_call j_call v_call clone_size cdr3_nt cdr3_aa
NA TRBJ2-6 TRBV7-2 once TGTGCCAGCTCAAACGGGGCCACCTCTGGGGCCAACGTCCTGACTTTC CASSNGATSGANVLTF
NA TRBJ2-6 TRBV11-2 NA TGTGCCAGCAGCCTAATACAGGGCTCCTCTCGGGGGGCCAACGTCCTGACTTTC CASSLIQGSSRGANVLTF
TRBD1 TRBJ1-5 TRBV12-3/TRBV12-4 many TGTGCCAGCAGTCCAGGGGGGGCAAGCAATCAGCCCCAGCATTTT CASSPGGASNQPQHF
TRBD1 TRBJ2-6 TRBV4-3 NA TGCGCCAGCAGCCAAGTTCGACAGGGGAACTCTGGGGCCAACGTCCTGACTTTC CASSQVRQGNSGANVLTF
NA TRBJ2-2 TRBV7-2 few TGTGCCAGCAGCCGCCGAGGCGTGGGCACCGGGGAGCTGTTTTTT CASSRRGVGTGELFF
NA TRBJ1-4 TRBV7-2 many TGTGCCAGCAGCCCCCGGGTCACAACTAATGAAAAACTGTTTTTT CASSPRVTTNEKLFF
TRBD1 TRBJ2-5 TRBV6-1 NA TGTGCCAGCACCGAACAGGGGCCCCCTCAAGAGACCCAGTACTTC CASTEQGPPQETQYF
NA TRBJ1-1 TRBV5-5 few TGTGCCAGCAGCTCACTCCTAGGCATGAACACTGAAGCTTTCTTT CASSSLLGMNTEAFF
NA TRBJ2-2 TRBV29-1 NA TGCAGCGGAGCTTACAGGAACACCGGGGAGCTGTTTTTT CSGAYRNTGELFF
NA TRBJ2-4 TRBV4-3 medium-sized TGCGCCAGCAGCCAAGATCCTACCCAGGGAACCAAAAACATTCAGTACTTC CASSQDPTQGTKNIQYF
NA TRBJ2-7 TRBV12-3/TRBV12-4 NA TGTGCCAGCAGTCCGACTTGGGGGGACGCCTTGTACGAGCAGTACTTC CASSPTWGDALYEQYF
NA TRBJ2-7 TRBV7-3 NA TGTGCCAGCAGCCCCTCTGTGGGCCTCGAGCAGTACTTC CASSPSVGLEQYF
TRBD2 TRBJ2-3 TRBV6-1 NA TGTGCCAGCAGTGGTGCTAGCGGAGGGGCCTTCGATACGCAGTATTTT CASSGASGGAFDTQYF
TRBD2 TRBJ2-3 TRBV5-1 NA TGCGCCAGCAGCCGAAGCGGGAGGCCAGGTGATACGCAGTATTTT CASSRSGRPGDTQYF
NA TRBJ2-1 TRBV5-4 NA TGTGCCAGCAGCTTGGGGAACGGGGGATACAATGAGCAGTTCTTC CASSLGNGGYNEQFF
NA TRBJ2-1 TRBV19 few TGTGCCAGTAGTAACGGACGGTATGAGCAGTTCTTC CASSNGRYEQFF
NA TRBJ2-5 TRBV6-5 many TGCGCCAGCAGCCGGAGGCGGGAGACCCAGTACTTC CASSRRRETQYF
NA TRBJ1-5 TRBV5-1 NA TGCGCCAGCAGGCCACAGCCTAATCAGCCCCAGCATTTT CASRPQPNQPQHF
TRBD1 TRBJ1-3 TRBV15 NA TGTGCCACCAGCAGATTATCACAGGGGTCTGGAAACACCATATATTTT CATSRLSQGSGNTIYF
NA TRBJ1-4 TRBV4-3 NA TGCGCCAGCAGCCCTTTTGGGATGAGGGGAGCTAATGAAAAACTGTTTTTT CASSPFGMRGANEKLFF
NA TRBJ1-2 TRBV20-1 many TGCAGTGCGCCGTTTGACAGTCACTATGGCTACACCTTC CSAPFDSHYGYTF
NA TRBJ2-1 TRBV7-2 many TGTGCCAGCAGCTTAGAAGGGAGACATGAGTTCTTC CASSLEGRHEFF
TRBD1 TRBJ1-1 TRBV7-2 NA TGTGCCAGCAGCTACCGACAGGGCAACACTGAAGCTTTCTTT CASSYRQGNTEAFF
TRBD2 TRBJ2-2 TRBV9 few TGTGCCAGCAGCCAGACTAGCGGGAGGTCCCGCACCGGGGAGCTGTTTTTT CASSQTSGRSRTGELFF
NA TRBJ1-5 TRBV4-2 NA TGTGCCAGCAGCCAAGATTTGGGGAATCAGCCCCAGCATTTT CASSQDLGNQPQHF
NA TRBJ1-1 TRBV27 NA TGTGCCAGCAGTTTTAGGGGTGTCGGAGGAGCTTTCTTT CASSFRGVGGAFF
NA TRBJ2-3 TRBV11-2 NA TGTGCCAGCAGCTTAGGGACGGGGTGGGATACGCAGTATTTT CASSLGTGWDTQYF
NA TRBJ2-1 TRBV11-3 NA TGTGCCAGCAGCTTAGGACGGAGCCTCTACAATGAGCAGTTCTTC CASSLGRSLYNEQFF
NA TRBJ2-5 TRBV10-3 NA TGTGCCATCAGTGAGTCGCAGGAGACCCAGTACTTC CAISESQETQYF
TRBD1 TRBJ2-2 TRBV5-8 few TGTGCCAGCAGCTCCGGGACAGGGAACACCGGGGAGCTGTTTTTT CASSSGTGNTGELFF
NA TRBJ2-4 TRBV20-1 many TGCAGTGCTGGGGGGCAGGTCGCGCTACTAGCCAAAAACATTCAGTACTTC CSAGGQVALLAKNIQYF
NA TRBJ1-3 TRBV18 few TGTGCCAGCTCACCACCTGGGGCCGGAAACACCATATATTTT CASSPPGAGNTIYF
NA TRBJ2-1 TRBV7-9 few TGTGCCAGCAACACCGCACCGGGGGTTTACAATGAGCAGTTCTTC CASNTAPGVYNEQFF
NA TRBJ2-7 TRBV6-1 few TGTGCCAGCACCTATGACGGGGCTGTCTACGAGCAGTACTTC CASTYDGAVYEQYF
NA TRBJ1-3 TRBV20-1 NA TGCAGTGCGCCAAGGGAGACTGGAAACACCATATATTTT CSAPRETGNTIYF
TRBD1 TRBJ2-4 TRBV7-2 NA TGTGCCAGCAGATCGACAGGGCGGGCCAAAAACATTCAGTACTTC CASRSTGRAKNIQYF
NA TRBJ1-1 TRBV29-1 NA TGCAGCGTTTCACACGGGGCCTATGAAGCTTTCTTT CSVSHGAYEAFF
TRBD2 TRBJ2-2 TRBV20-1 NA TGCAGTGCTGGGCCGGGACTAGCCTATTTCGCGAACACCGGGGAGCTGTTTTTT CSAGPGLAYFANTGELFF
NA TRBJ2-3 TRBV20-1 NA TGCAGTGCTAGAAACCCGCACAGACCTGATACGCAGTATTTT CSARNPHRPDTQYF
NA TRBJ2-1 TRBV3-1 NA TGTGCCAGCAGCCAGCGGGCAGGGGCCTACAATGAGCAGTTCTTC CASSQRAGAYNEQFF
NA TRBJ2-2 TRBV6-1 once TGTGCCAGCACCCTCCCAGGGACGAACACCGGGGAGCTGTTTTTT CASTLPGTNTGELFF